This T cell receptor (beta chain) derives from a study of blood T cell repertoires in COVID-19 (dated by TCRdb to about 2020). Broadly, across the study: Samples from collaborators originated in the United States, Italy and Spain and spanned both the acute and convalescent phases of COVID-19. The prospective study material was composed of cDNA or gDNA derived from T cells, B-cell-depleted T cells, or PBMCs. Subjects who had been exposed to COVID-19, were actively infected with it, or had recovered from it provided the deeply sampled blood TCRbeta repertoires that made up the dataset. A freely available public database, intended as a resource for researchers studying the immune response to SARS-CoV-2, is where the repertoires were released. Samples were obtained from the ongoing ImmuneRACE study (first 160 participants) and from some 1,300 subjects provided by 6 global collaborators. Sample metadata almost always included a de-identified subject ID, COVID-19 status, age in years and sex. Where HLA class I and class II types were available, the types were taken from metadata supplied by the sample provider, not from assay-based typing.

Via the germline V gene, CDR1 is ENHRY and CDR2 SYGVKD. Germline trimming: 5 bases from V, 5 bases from J; junction bases outside gene matches: 9. The CDR3 sequence holds 15 residues, the cysteine and phenylalanine included. The read is trimmed to its CDR3 DNA, 45 bases read in frame from base 1. The collaborating institutions used their own protocols to collect whole blood in K2EDTA tubes. For TCRbeta analysis, collaborators shipped samples as frozen whole blood, isolated PBMCs, or DNA extracted from either of those sample types. TCRbeta CDR3 regions were amplified from genomic DNA using the immunoSEQ Assay, a bias-controlled multiplex PCR. The original methods were these. The number of nucleated cells in each sample was estimated by amplification of reference gene primers within the assay. To quantify the absolute abundance of each unique TCRbeta CDR3 rearrangement, sequence reads were collapsed and filtered. For each sample, productive Simpson clonality was calculated as the square root of Simpson's diversity index over productive rearrangements. TCRdb retrieved this table from immuneACCESS and kept in-frame rearrangements only. Not all clones are present; in checked studies, unresolved V genes account for under half, and no reason is known for the remainder. The V and J calls and clone size are taken from that table; D and trimming were inferred from the DNA. Counted in this sample were around 140,000 clones; roughly 80% of them appeared once. The ten largest clonotypes hold approximately 1.5% of the sample.

Findings and caveats that apply to the study as a whole: The quantity of clinical and demographic metadata differed by source and by participant and was supplied without curation.

In the case of this clone: Its antigen remains unidentified. The sample holds no much larger clone one base away, and base qualities are not on file.

The sequencing sample was made of peripheral blood. The chain employs TRBV10-3 and TRBJ2-5, with TRBD2 matching 9 junction bases. The clonotype was recovered from a man aged 60 to 75 with acute or convalescent COVID-19. The CDR3: CAISPRSGGGETQYF. The sequenced DNA: TGTGCCATCAGTCCGCGTAGCGGGGGCGGGGAGACCCAGTACTTC.